These 8 T cell receptor beta chains were sequenced from one sample in a study of vaccination and CD4 T cells after COVID-19. Treatment in this sample: approximately nine-day PBMC culture with coronavirus spike peptide pools or control peptides (ViraFEST assay). No antigen has been identified for these receptors. Cultured CD4+ T cells had their DNA profiled by the Oncomine TCR Beta short-read assay. TCRdb used MiXCR to reprocess the PCR reads, holding one entry per CDR3 protein. This table holds some 18,000 distinct CDR3 sequences, around 50% found once. Sequencing was performed on CD4+ T cells from blood, cultured in vitro, taken before SARS-CoV-2 vaccination. The receptors shown here come from a human donor who had recovered from COVID-19.

The chain is built from TRBV20-1 and TRBJ1-4, with D perhaps matching TRBD1 (6 bases). V lost 4 bases and J lost 7, with 16 bases in between. CDR3 size: 14 residues. Germline CDR1 and CDR2: DFQATT and SNEGSKA (reference sequence). This CDR3 is CSATTTGLSEKLFF. CDR3 DNA sequence: TGCAGTGCTACGACAACAGGGCTAAGTGAAAAACTGTTTTTT.

This clonotype was seen a single time. The CDR3 coding sequence is TGTGCCAGCAGTGCGTGGGGCGCCACTGAAGCTTTCTTT. Protein: CASSAWGATEAFF. V is TRBV2 and J is TRBJ1-1; D may be TRBD1 (5 bases). The CDR3 sequence is 13 residues long. V was cut by 4 bases and J by 4 bases, with 10 bases left in between. Germline-derived CDR1 and CDR2 are SNHLY and FYNNEI.

This clonotype was seen more than once but under ten times. J is TRBJ1-1 and V is TRBV20-1; D is unclear. The V and J ends lost 3 bases and 0 bases respectively, with 11 bases between them. Germline CDR1 and CDR2: DFQATT and SNEGSKA (reference sequence). CDR3 length: 14 amino acids. The CDR3 sequence: CSARGGSLNTEAFF. DNA for the CDR3: TGCAGTGCTAGGGGTGGCAGCTTGAACACTGAAGCTTTCTTT.

This clonotype turned up a few times. The chain combines TRBV15 with TRBJ2-5; D possibly corresponds to TRBD2 (6 bases). The germline V gene encodes CDR1 LNHNV and CDR2 YYDKDF (reference sequence). This CDR3 comprises 15 residues. Trimming stripped 1 base from V and 3 bases from J, with 12 bases between. CDR3 sequence reads: CATSRAPRREETQYF. The CDR3 DNA follows: TGTGCCACCAGCAGAGCCCCCCGGAGGGAAGAGACCCAGTACTTC.

This clonotype came up a few times. The chain recombines TRBV6-4 with TRBJ2-2; 13 bases are shared with TRBD2. V lost 4 bases to trimming and J lost 4 bases; unmatched junction nucleotides: 0. The CDR3 consists of 15 residues. The germline V gene encodes CDR1 MRHNA and CDR2 SNTAGT. CDR3 DNA sequence: TGTGCCAGCAGTGGGACTAGCGGGAGCACCGGGGAGCTGTTTTTT. Protein product: CASSGTSGSTGELFF.

This clonotype has only a few counts. The chain is built from TRBV21-1 and TRBJ1-2; the DNA was not used to check the table's D call, TRBD1. TRBV21-1 is a pseudogene. CDR3 size: 14 residues. The CDR3 bases are TGTGCCAGCAGCAAAGTAGGGGGGCAGAACGGCTACACCTTC. Translated: CASSKVGGQNGYTF.

The genes are TRBV20-1 and TRBJ2-4; D possibly corresponds to TRBD2 (6 bases). The germline gives CDR1 DFQATT, CDR2 SNEGSKA (reference sequence). The CDR3 is 13 amino acids. Deletions cut 6 bases from V and 0 bases from J, with 9 bases between. The CDR3 reads CSAWGLAKNIQYF. The CDR3 DNA reads TGCAGTGCCTGGGGACTAGCCAAAAACATTCAGTACTTC.

V and J are TRBV28 and TRBJ1-5; D perhaps matches TRBD1 (5 bases). The CDR3 length is 14 residues. V shed 5 bases and J shed 2 bases, with 10 bases lying between them. The germline gives CDR1 MDHEN, CDR2 SYDVKM. For the CDR3, the DNA is TGTGCCAGCAGTCTGAGGGGTGGCAATCAGCCCCAGCATTTT. Its translation: CASSLRGGNQPQHF.